A selection of T cell receptor beta chains follows, all from one sample in a study of cytomegalovirus exposure and HLA in healthy donors. TCRdb's copy holds only in-frame clones and misses some; the assay was immunoSEQ multiplex PCR. The table lists about 130,000 clones, over 60% of them singletons. Sequenced input: PBMCs. The receptors were sampled from a man in his forties or fifties in good health and CMV-seronegative. CDR3s include the opening cysteine and the closing phenylalanine or tryptophan. Where a row states a size, it is once, few, many or the class of an expanded clone; other rows omit it.

j_call	clone_size	v_call	cdr3_aa
TRBJ1-1	NA	TRBV28	CAALSTGGEAFF
TRBJ2-5	NA	TRBV4-1	CASSQVLAEETQYF
TRBJ2-1	NA	TRBV19	CASSMGLGDEQFF
TRBJ1-4	few	TRBV9	CASSKLLQGPTNEKLFF
TRBJ2-3	NA	TRBV4-3	CASSPSGGGAGGTDTQYF
TRBJ1-1	few	TRBV13	CASSLPSLTRDAFF
TRBJ2-7	once	TRBV6-5	CASSYHRGSSYEQYF
TRBJ1-5	NA	TRBV6-1	CASSLSGNQPQHF
TRBJ2-4	once	TRBV4-2	CASSQELGWSKNIQYF
TRBJ2-1	NA	TRBV11-3	CASSFSGTGDNEQFF
TRBJ2-1	NA	TRBV28	CASSPGASGGPEQFF
TRBJ2-3	NA	TRBV5-1	CASSLVGTSGGGADTQYF
TRBJ1-2	NA	TRBV5-6	CASSSRPSGGYGYTF
TRBJ2-3	NA	TRBV4-1	CASSRTASTDTQYF
TRBJ1-4	NA	TRBV5-1	CASSSTGGNEKLFF
TRBJ1-6	few	TRBV29-1	CSVAVGGGNSPLHF
TRBJ2-5	once	TRBV9	CASSVGGGETQYF
TRBJ1-5	NA	TRBV29-1	CSVAGNSNQPQHF
TRBJ1-1	NA	TRBV7-2	CASTIVAGQGTEAFF
TRBJ2-3	NA	TRBV10-3	CAISVGLVAGSTDTQYF
TRBJ1-2	once	TRBV21-1	CASSKDPGNYGYTF
TRBJ2-1	NA	TRBV2	CASSVPPGGYEQFF
TRBJ2-2	few	TRBV18	CASSPAGQRGVTGELFF
TRBJ1-6	NA	TRBV5-1	CASGRTGDNSPLHF
TRBJ1-5	NA	TRBV5-1	CASSPWGAGTDTNQPQHF
TRBJ2-7	NA	TRBV7-6	CASSPTYRGRGEQYF
TRBJ2-3	NA	TRBV4-1	CASSPRFVTMTDTQYF
TRBJ2-5	NA	TRBV4-1	CASSQGAGETQYF
TRBJ2-3	few	TRBV4-2	CASSHRGAGGPSDTQYF
TRBJ2-5	NA	TRBV6-5	CASSWEGGGEETQYF
TRBJ1-2	NA	TRBV6-1	CASSELDRGSYGYTF
TRBJ2-2	NA	TRBV5-1	CASSLGHPNTGELFF
TRBJ1-6	NA	TRBV11-2	CASSPGPTRGSPLHF
TRBJ2-3	NA	TRBV15	CATSRTGTDTQYF
TRBJ1-5	NA	TRBV30	CAWSVTSTEAQHF
TRBJ2-3	NA	TRBV29-1	CSAWSGGNPDTQYF
TRBJ2-2	NA	TRBV6-1	CASSPPGPGELFF
TRBJ2-7	NA	TRBV7-9	CASSSDTYEQYF
TRBJ1-2	NA	TRBV9	CASSPGTGQPYGYTF
TRBJ2-7	NA	TRBV9	CASSVGQVSYEQYF
TRBJ1-4	once	TRBV6-1	CASSRGTNEKLFF
TRBJ2-7	NA	TRBV9	CASSVAGSGGYYEQYF
TRBJ2-1	NA	TRBV6-1	CASSEFGTAYNEQFF
TRBJ2-5	NA	TRBV11-2	CASSLVGETQYF
TRBJ2-1	few	TRBV5-1	CASSLSGDPYNEQFF
TRBJ1-6	NA	TRBV19	CASSRVEEGNSPLHF
TRBJ2-6	NA	TRBV27	CAATGTTTLGGANVLTF
TRBJ2-3	NA	TRBV7-9	CASSLEATDTQYF
TRBJ2-3	few	TRBV18	CASSPNGGAGTDTQYF